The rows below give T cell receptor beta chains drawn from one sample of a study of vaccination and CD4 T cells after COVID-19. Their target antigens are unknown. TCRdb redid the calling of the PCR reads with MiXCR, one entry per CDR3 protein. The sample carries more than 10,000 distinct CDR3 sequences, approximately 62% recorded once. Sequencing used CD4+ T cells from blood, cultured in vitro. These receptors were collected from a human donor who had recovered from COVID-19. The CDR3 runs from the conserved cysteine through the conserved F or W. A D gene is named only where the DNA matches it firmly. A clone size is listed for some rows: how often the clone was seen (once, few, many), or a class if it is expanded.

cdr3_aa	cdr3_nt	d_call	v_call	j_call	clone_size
CASSFRTSGNFSYNEQFF	TGTGCCAGCAGCTTCCGGACTAGCGGGAACTTCTCCTACAATGAGCAGTTCTTC	TRBD2	TRBV7-9	TRBJ2-1	NA
CASSQYYEQYF	TGTGCCAGCAGCCAATACTACGAGCAGTACTTC	NA	TRBV5-5	TRBJ2-7	NA
CASSLQGSQETQYF	TGTGCCAGCAGCTTACAGGGCTCCCAAGAGACCCAGTACTTC	NA	TRBV7-9	TRBJ2-5	NA
CASSQITGETEAFF	TGTGCCAGCAGTCAAATCACGGGGGAAACTGAAGCTTTCTTT	NA	TRBV6-1	TRBJ1-1	NA
CATSDSDRVNIQYF	TGTGCCACCAGTGACTCGGACAGGGTCAACATTCAGTACTTC	TRBD1	TRBV24-1	TRBJ2-4	NA
CASSLVTNYGYTF	TGTGCCAGCAGCTTAGTTACTAACTATGGCTACACCTTC	NA	TRBV7-8	TRBJ1-2	NA
CASRPTPGLGSGELFF	TGTGCCAGCAGACCTACGCCGGGACTAGGTTCCGGGGAGCTGTTTTTT	TRBD2	TRBV2	TRBJ2-2	NA
CASSRDRGNTEAFF	TGTGCCAGCAGCCGGGACAGGGGGAACACTGAAGCTTTCTTT	TRBD1	TRBV3-1	TRBJ1-1	NA
CSARGHTSGRGNEQFF	TGCAGTGCTAGAGGCCATACCAGCGGGAGGGGAAATGAGCAGTTCTTC	TRBD2	TRBV20-1	TRBJ2-1	NA
CASSESDTDTQYF	TGCGCCAGCAGTGAGTCGGACACAGATACGCAGTATTTT	NA	TRBV10-1	TRBJ2-3	NA
CSARDPYAGVGTNEQFF	TGCAGTGCTAGAGACCCCTACGCAGGGGTTGGGACCAATGAGCAGTTCTTC	NA	TRBV20-1	TRBJ2-1	NA
CASRDYEQYF	TGTGCCAGCAGGGACTACGAGCAGTACTTC	NA	TRBV28	TRBJ2-7	NA
CASSYGTGDNSPLHF	TGTGCCAGCAGTTACGGGACAGGGGATAATTCACCCCTCCACTTT	TRBD1	TRBV6-2/TRBV6-3	TRBJ1-6	few
CASSVTFNEAFF	TGTGCCAGCAGTGTCACCTTTAATGAAGCTTTCTTT	NA	TRBV2	TRBJ1-1	NA
CASLHLGTGANVLTF	TGCGCCAGTCTACACCTGGGCACTGGGGCCAACGTCCTGACTTTC	NA	TRBV10-1	TRBJ2-6	few
CASSLESTVGFPDTQYF	TGCGCCAGCAGCTTGGAGTCTACCGTTGGTTTCCCAGATACGCAGTATTTT	NA	TRBV5-1	TRBJ2-3	NA
CASLWASGRIAGELFF	TGTGCCAGCCTTTGGGCTAGCGGGAGGATCGCCGGGGAGCTGTTTTTT	TRBD2	TRBV6-1	TRBJ2-2	NA
CATGPQGSSEAFF	TGTGCCACCGGTCCCCAGGGATCCTCTGAAGCTTTCTTT	NA	TRBV15	TRBJ1-1	few
CASSRNSGGLETGTQYF	TGTGCCAGTAGCAGGAACAGCGGCGGACTCGAAACGGGGACCCAGTACTTC	NA	TRBV19	TRBJ2-5	NA
CSANGGGTDTQYF	TGCAGTGCTAACGGGGGCGGCACAGATACGCAGTATTTT	NA	TRBV20-1	TRBJ2-3	NA
CATSRDRLPNSPLHF	TGTGCCACCAGCAGAGATAGGCTCCCCAATTCACCCCTCCACTTT	NA	TRBV15	TRBJ1-6	few
CASSLCGQIRRVRDSNQPQHF	TGTGCCAGCAGCTTGTGTGGGCAAATAAGACGGGTCAGGGATAGCAATCAGCCCCAGCATTTT	NA	TRBV7-2	TRBJ1-5	NA
CSARAGGPGNEQFF	TGCAGTGCTAGAGCGGGAGGGCCGGGAAATGAGCAGTTCTTC	TRBD2	TRBV20-1	TRBJ2-1	NA
CASSEALIGGANTGELFF	TGTGCCAGCAGTGAAGCGCTTATAGGGGGCGCGAACACCGGGGAGCTGTTTTTT	TRBD1	TRBV6-1	TRBJ2-2	NA
CSAFTSGRAYEQFF	TGCAGTGCTTTCACTAGCGGGAGGGCCTATGAGCAGTTCTTC	TRBD2	TRBV20-1	TRBJ2-1	once
CAGAEGQPQHF	TGTGCCGGGGCAGAGGGCCAGCCCCAGCATTTT	NA	TRBV6-9	TRBJ1-5	NA
CASSSSGDSPLHF	TGTGCCAGCAGCTCTAGTGGGGACTCACCCCTCCACTTT	NA	TRBV7-9	TRBJ1-6	NA
CSASPGNYEAFF	TGCAGTGCTTCCCCAGGGAATTATGAAGCTTTCTTT	NA	TRBV20-1	TRBJ1-1	few
CASSTGSSGANVLTF	TGTGCCAGCAGTACAGGGAGCTCTGGGGCCAACGTCCTGACTTTC	NA	TRBV7-3	TRBJ2-6	NA
CASTLRLWGTDTQYF	TGTGCCAGTACCCTGCGGCTATGGGGCACAGATACGCAGTATTTT	NA	TRBV19	TRBJ2-3	NA
CASRDRVQDQPQHF	TGTGCCAGCAGGGACAGGGTTCAGGATCAGCCCCAGCATTTT	TRBD1	TRBV2	TRBJ1-5	few
CASSRTHTRNFNEQFF	TGTGCCAGCAGTCGCACCCATACTAGGAACTTCAATGAGCAGTTCTTC	NA	TRBV6-4	TRBJ2-1	NA
CAGSSNRHTEAFF	TGTGCCGGCAGCTCCAATCGACATACTGAAGCTTTCTTT	NA	TRBV16	TRBJ1-1	NA
CASSPGSGNQPQHF	TGTGCCAGCAGTCCCGGATCGGGCAATCAGCCCCAGCATTTT	NA	TRBV27	TRBJ1-5	NA
CSGMNGGNQPQHF	TGCAGTGGAATGAACGGCGGCAATCAGCCCCAGCATTTT	NA	TRBV20-1	TRBJ1-5	NA
CATSDTRQGGTGELFF	TGTGCCACCAGTGATACCAGACAGGGGGGCACCGGGGAGCTGTTTTTT	TRBD1	TRBV24-1	TRBJ2-2	once
CASGIYSNQPQHF	TGTGCCAGCGGGATTTATAGCAATCAGCCCCAGCATTTT	NA	TRBV12-3/TRBV12-4	TRBJ1-5	few
CASSPGIQNTEAFF	TGTGCCAGCTCACCAGGGATCCAGAACACTGAAGCTTTCTTT	NA	TRBV18	TRBJ1-1	few
CASSQQGGNQPQHF	TGTGCCAGCAGTCAACAGGGAGGCAATCAGCCCCAGCATTTT	NA	TRBV2	TRBJ1-5	few
CSARGDREGEQYF	TGCAGTGCTAGGGGGGACAGGGAGGGCGAGCAGTACTTC	TRBD1	TRBV20-1	TRBJ2-7	NA
CASKTGQQTQYF	TGTGCCAGCAAAACCGGACAGCAGACCCAGTACTTC	NA	TRBV28	TRBJ2-5	once
CASSTRGMDTEAFF	TGTGCCAGTAGTACCAGGGGCATGGACACTGAAGCTTTCTTT	NA	TRBV19	TRBJ1-1	NA
CASSPDRGLGIQYF	TGCGCCAGCAGTCCCGACAGGGGGCTCGGCATTCAGTACTTC	TRBD1	TRBV10-1	TRBJ2-4	NA
CASSPTGGRTEAFF	TGTGCCAGCAGTCCTACAGGGGGGAGAACTGAAGCTTTCTTT	TRBD1	TRBV6-1	TRBJ1-1	NA
CATSRHLNTEAFF	TGTGCCACCAGCAGGCACCTTAACACTGAAGCTTTCTTT	NA	TRBV15	TRBJ1-1	NA
CSARDDTGLAGGPDTGELFF	TGCAGTGCTAGAGATGACACGGGACTAGCGGGAGGGCCCGACACCGGGGAGCTGTTTTTT	TRBD2	TRBV20-1	TRBJ2-2	NA
CSARDEGLAGRQETQYF	TGCAGTGCTAGAGATGAGGGGCTAGCGGGCCGCCAAGAGACCCAGTACTTC	TRBD2	TRBV20-1	TRBJ2-5	few
CSARGPGPNQPQHF	TGCAGTGCTAGAGGTCCAGGGCCTAATCAGCCCCAGCATTTT	NA	TRBV20-1	TRBJ1-5	few
CASGFGTSGSTGELFF	TGTGCTAGTGGTTTCGGGACTAGCGGGAGCACCGGGGAGCTGTTTTTT	TRBD2	TRBV12-5	TRBJ2-2	NA
CASSEGLNNEQFF	TGCGCCAGCAGTGAGGGACTTAACAATGAGCAGTTCTTC	NA	TRBV10-1	TRBJ2-1	NA
CASSRGTGSSYEQYF	TGCGCCAGCAGCCGAGGGACCGGGAGCTCCTACGAGCAGTACTTC	NA	TRBV4-3	TRBJ2-7	NA
CAMRLPAETYQETQYF	TGTGCCATGAGGCTCCCGGCAGAAACATACCAAGAGACCCAGTACTTC	NA	TRBV19	TRBJ2-5	NA
CASNPGDNNYGYTF	TGTGCCAGCAATCCAGGGGACAATAACTATGGCTACACCTTC	NA	TRBV28	TRBJ1-2	NA